This T cell receptor (beta chain) was captured by sequencing in a study of CD8 T cells in Susac syndrome (dated by TCRdb to the late 2010s). In terms of the full investigation: Of the Susac syndrome patients who were sequenced, roughly eight were in clinical remission while roughly six had clinically active disease. Susac syndrome patients were therapy-naive, on corticosteroids (some also receiving IVIg), or on IVIg alone at blood withdrawal. Whether CD8+ T cell activation and differentiation in Susac syndrome was antigen driven was tested using repertoire sequencing.

Study-wide findings and limitations: The number of individuals in the TCR sequencing and HLA analysis was acknowledged as relatively small. No clonal expansion was detected in the CD4+ T cell repertoire of Susac syndrome patients.

High-throughput TCR beta sequencing profiled peripheral blood CD8+ and CD4+ T cells from healthy donors, Susac syndrome patients and multiple sclerosis patients. The Susac syndrome patients fulfilled recently defined diagnostic criteria for either definite or probable disease. Bulk CD8+ and CD4+ T cells were purified by magnetic negative isolation, whereas CD8+ TEMRA cells were enriched by FACS. Blood was drawn into EDTA tubes, processed within 24 hours, and PBMCs were isolated by density gradient centrifugation. PBMCs destined for TCR sequencing were cryopreserved in liquid nitrogen and later thawed in a 37 °C water bath. Purity of sorted or isolated CD4+, CD8+ and CD8+ TEMRA cells was at least 90%. In regard to this clonotype: This receptor's antigen is unknown. Within one base of it there is no much larger clone, and no base qualities were kept.

RNA was extracted using the RNeasy kit, and about 0.45 to 1 ug of the RNA was reverse transcribed with random hexamers. The immunoSEQ multiplex PCR assay, covering 54 Vbeta and 13 Jbeta segments, was used to amplify TCR beta CDR3 regions. To correct PCR amplification bias, a synthetic template baseline was used for both primer optimization and computational correction. The source study handled its data this way. Reads were assigned to V, D and J genes according to IMGT and analyzed in immunoSEQ Analyzer, with only productive sequences retained. To calculate clonality, Shannon entropy was normalized by log2 of the number of productive unique sequences and then subtracted from one. For each patient and control, public and private clones were evaluated within the 100 most prevalent clones. Clones were defined as Susac-specific when absent from the healthy and MS cohorts, from about 970 published viral clones and from other ImmuneACCESS disease sequences. The public reads were run again by TCRdb, first through fastp at Q25 and then through MiXCR, and only productive beta chains were kept. Every distinct CDR3 protein forms one entry, paired with its most common genes and DNA. The V and J calls and clone size are TCRdb's, not the authors'. The table for this sample lists 77,000 or so distinct CDR3 sequences; roughly 91% of them were counted only once. Of the sample, 0.4% to 0.55% falls within the top ten clones.

There are 14 amino acids in the CDR3, from cysteine to phenylalanine inclusive. The retained sequence is limited to the CDR3, 42 bases, with the frame set at the first base. Sequences LNHDA (CDR1) and SQIVND (CDR2) are obtained from the germline V gene (reference sequence). V drops 6 bases and J drops 8 bases, leaving 16 bases in between. This chain joins TRBV19 to TRBJ2-2; the D segment could be TRBD1, given 5 matching bases. Sequencing was carried out using CD4+ T cells from PBMCs. This sequence was found in a human donor with Susac syndrome. The base sequence is TGTGCCAGTAGAGGTGGGGCCTCCCGTGGGGAGCTGTTTTTT. This yields the protein CASRGGASRGELFF.